The source of this T cell receptor beta chain is a study of blood T cell repertoires in COVID-19. Across the study: Recovery meant two consecutive negative NP/OP PCR tests, professional clearance, or resolved symptoms. The study drew acute and convalescent COVID-19 samples from the United States, Italy and Spain.

This CDR3 is built from 17 residues. The germline CDR1 and CDR2 sequences are MDHEN and SYDVKM. V was clipped by 5 bases and J by 2 bases, with 22 bases between them. Per the authors' pipeline: From reference gene primer amplification, estimates of nucleated cell counts were derived. Assay used: immunoSEQ multiplex PCR; TCRdb lists only in-frame clones, some missing. That table is the source of V, J and clone size, and D and trimming were worked out from the DNA. The data show more than 200,000 clones, with roughly 84% seen just once and around 7% held by the top ten. Participants came from some 23 US areas, aged roughly 18 to 90 years.

The clonotype originates from a man aged 25 to 45 in a cohort exposed to, infected with or recovered from COVID-19 (not recorded which). Source material: PBMCs or T cells enriched from blood (not recorded which). The chain has TRBV28 and TRBJ2-7; weak D call: TRBD2 (7 bases). As DNA, the CDR3 is TGTGCCAGCAGTAGGGGGGAAATGGCTAGCGGAGCCTACGAGCAGTACTTC. Encoded protein: CASSRGEMASGAYEQYF. Variable domain in full (rest from reference TRBV28 and TRBJ2-7): DVKVTQSSRYLVKRTGEKVFLECVQDMDHENMFWYRQDPGLGLRLIYFSYDVKMKEKGDIPEGYSVSREKKERFSLILESASTNQTSMYLCASSRGEMASGAYEQYFGPGTRLTVT.